Listed below are T cell receptor beta chains from one sample, sequenced in a study of T cells expressing NK-cell markers. Following a re-call of the 5' RACE reads, TCRdb has one entry per CDR3 protein and lacks DNA. The table for this sample gives fewer than 300,000 distinct CDR3 sequences. The sample consisted of blood T cells: a sorted CD56 or NKG2C T cell subset, CD4+ or CD8+ T cells, or bulk PBMC T cells (not recorded which). These receptor sequences come from a woman aged 18 to 75 in good health. The CDR3 runs from the conserved cysteine through the conserved F or W.

v_gene	j_gene	CDR3aa
TRBV6-5	TRBJ1-2	CASSQGIYGYTF
TRBV7-2	TRBJ1-4	CASSAGPGGKLFF
TRBV5-4	TRBJ2-3	CASSFPTASTDTQYF
TRBV5-8	TRBJ2-5	CASSFPQPQYF
TRBV7-9	TRBJ2-3	CASSLAGQREGQDTQYF
TRBV4-2	TRBJ2-3	CASSHPSGAGGATDTQYF
TRBV7-2	TRBJ2-3	CASSPNGGALGTDTQYF
TRBV29-1	TRBJ2-7	CSARTGATYEQYF
TRBV6-1	TRBJ2-4	CASSPGGVMLAKNIQYF
TRBV18	TRBJ1-1	CASSQTWTNLNTEAFF
TRBV7-2	TRBJ2-7	CASSLSVSYEQYF
TRBV9	TRBJ2-7	CASSVDVSGIYEQYF
TRBV14	TRBJ2-1	CASSQDQAGTQEFF
TRBV6-6	TRBJ1-5	CASTLAYQPQHF
TRBV5-1	TRBJ2-1	CASSLVWGSSYNEQFF
TRBV29-1	TRBJ2-1	CSVRLLAGDPGEQLF
TRBV12-3/TRBV12-4	TRBJ1-2	CASSQAGSNYGYTF
TRBV7-3	TRBJ1-6	CASSLLRGDNSPLHF
TRBV10-3	TRBJ2-7	CAIRAGEGYEQYF
TRBV6-5	TRBJ1-2	CASRSSSGYTF
TRBV7-2	TRBJ2-2	CASSFHRGSGELFF
TRBV4-3	TRBJ2-3	CASSQTLAGGTTDTQYF
TRBV20-1	TRBJ2-1	CSARDLVQGAYNEQFF
TRBV6-1	TRBJ1-1	CASSRTTGNTEAFF
TRBV27	TRBJ1-2	CASSLGTPQEGYGYTF
TRBV12-3/TRBV12-4	TRBJ1-2	CASTSDRVDGYTF
TRBV10-2	TRBJ2-4	CASTPGQGENIQYF
TRBV20-1	TRBJ1-6	CSASGQGFSYNSPLHF
TRBV6-1	TRBJ1-2	CASRGGGGVGYTF
TRBV5-1	TRBJ2-3	CASSLEPSTDTQYF
TRBV29-1	TRBJ2-1	CSVFTSSYNEQFF
TRBV4-1	TRBJ1-2	CASSQERDRGYYGYTF
TRBV28	TRBJ2-2	CASQAPTVSASGELFF
TRBV5-4	TRBJ2-4	CASSLGPSGGAWAKNIQYF
TRBV14	TRBJ2-1	CASSPLFGGKGNEQFF
TRBV18	TRBJ2-1	CASSQLAGDYNEQFF
TRBV6-2/TRBV6-3	TRBJ2-7	CASSYRSYEQYF
TRBV5-1	TRBJ2-3	CASSVWGPGTDTQYF
TRBV5-1	TRBJ2-1	CASSLVAEGRGEQFF
TRBV20-1	TRBJ2-1	CSARLPGREKEGQFF
TRBV12-3/TRBV12-4	TRBJ1-2	CASSFAGREGYGYTF
TRBV20-1	TRBJ2-1	CSAGHLSGKNEQFF
TRBV19	TRBJ2-1	CASSNLGGTYNEQFF
TRBV12-3/TRBV12-4	TRBJ2-1	CASSFGSAGPGNEQFF
TRBV20-1	TRBJ2-1	CSARTGTPFNEQFF
TRBV19	TRBJ2-2	CASSIVGGTGELFF
TRBV29-1	TRBJ2-7	CSVEGQGGYEQYF
TRBV12-3/TRBV12-4	TRBJ2-5	CASTKRDGETQYF
TRBV20-1	TRBJ2-1	CSARVRLAQYNEQFF
TRBV5-1	TRBJ2-7	CASSFLGTGYYEQYF
TRBV7-7	TRBJ2-5	CASSSDGGETQYF
TRBV20-1	TRBJ1-1	CSARDPRGRPEAFF
TRBV3-1	TRBJ2-2	CASSQGGRSTGELFF
TRBV5-1	TRBJ1-3	CASSQETSGNTIYF
TRBV28	TRBJ1-4	CATTGATNEKLFF
TRBV5-5	TRBJ1-5	CASSQVETGGYQPQHF
TRBV9	TRBJ2-3	CASGDSAASTDTQYF
TRBV7-9	TRBJ2-3	CASSLTGTSTDTQYF
TRBV20-1	TRBJ1-3	CSATKAAGNTIYF